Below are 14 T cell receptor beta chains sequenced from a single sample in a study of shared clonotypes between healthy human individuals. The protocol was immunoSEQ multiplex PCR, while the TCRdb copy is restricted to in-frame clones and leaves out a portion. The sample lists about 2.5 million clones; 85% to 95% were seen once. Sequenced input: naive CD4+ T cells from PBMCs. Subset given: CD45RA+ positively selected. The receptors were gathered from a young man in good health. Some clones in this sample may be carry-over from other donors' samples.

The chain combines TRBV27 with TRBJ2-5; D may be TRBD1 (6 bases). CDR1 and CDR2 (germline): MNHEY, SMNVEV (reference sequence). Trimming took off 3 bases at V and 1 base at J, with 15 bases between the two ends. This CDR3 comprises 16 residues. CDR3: CASSFVRGRGQETQYF. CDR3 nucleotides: TGTGCCAGCAGTTTCGTCCGGGGCAGGGGCCAAGAGACCCAGTACTTC.

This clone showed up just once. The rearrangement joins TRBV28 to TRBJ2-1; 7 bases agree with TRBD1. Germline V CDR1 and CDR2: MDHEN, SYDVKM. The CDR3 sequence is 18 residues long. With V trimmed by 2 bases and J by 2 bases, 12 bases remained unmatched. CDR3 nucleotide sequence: TGTGCCAGCAGTTTACTCTTTATCCTCCAGGGGGCCTACAATGAGCAGTTCTTC. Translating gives CASSLLFILQGAYNEQFF.

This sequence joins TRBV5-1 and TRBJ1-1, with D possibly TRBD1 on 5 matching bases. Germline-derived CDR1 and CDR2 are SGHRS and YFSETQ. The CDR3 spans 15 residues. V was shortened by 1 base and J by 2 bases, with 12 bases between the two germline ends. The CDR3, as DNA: TGCGCCAGCAGCTTGTTGGGGACTATAAACACTGAAGCTTTCTTT. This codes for CASSLLGTINTEAFF.

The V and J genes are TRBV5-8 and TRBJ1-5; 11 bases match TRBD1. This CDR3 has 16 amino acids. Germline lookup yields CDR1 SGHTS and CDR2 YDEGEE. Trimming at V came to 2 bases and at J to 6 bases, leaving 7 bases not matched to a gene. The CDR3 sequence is CASSFGAGTGGQPQHF. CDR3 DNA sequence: TGTGCCAGCAGCTTCGGAGCCGGGACAGGGGGTCAGCCCCAGCATTTT.

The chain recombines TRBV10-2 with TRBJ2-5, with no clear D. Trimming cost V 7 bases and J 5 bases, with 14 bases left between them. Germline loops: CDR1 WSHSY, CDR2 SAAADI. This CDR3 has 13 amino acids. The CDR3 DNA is TGCGCCAGCATGAAAAGAGAAAGGGAGACCCAGTACTTC. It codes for CASMKRERETQYF.

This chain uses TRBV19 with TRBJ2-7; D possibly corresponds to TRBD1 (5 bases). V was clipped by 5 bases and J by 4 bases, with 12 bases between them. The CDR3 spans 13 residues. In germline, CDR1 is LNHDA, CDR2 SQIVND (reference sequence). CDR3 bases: TGTGCCAGTAGTCTCAACCCAGGGTACGAGCAGTACTTC. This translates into CASSLNPGYEQYF.

In nucleotides, the CDR3 is TGTGCCTGGAGTGTACAGTCAGATCAGCCCCAGCATTTT. Its protein is CAWSVQSDQPQHF. The rearrangement joins TRBV30 to TRBJ1-5; D unresolved. CDR3 length: 13 amino acids. The V end lost 0 bases, the J end lost 5 bases, and 8 bases lay between the germline ends. Germline lookup yields CDR1 GTSNPN and CDR2 SVGIG (reference sequence).

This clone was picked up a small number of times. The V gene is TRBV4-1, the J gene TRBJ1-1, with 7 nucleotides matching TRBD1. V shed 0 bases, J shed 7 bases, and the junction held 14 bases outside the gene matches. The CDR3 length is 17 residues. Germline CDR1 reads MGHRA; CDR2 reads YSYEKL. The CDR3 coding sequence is TGCGCCAGCAGCCAAGATCCCCACCTGGGACAGCTACTTGAAGCTTTCTTT. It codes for CASSQDPHLGQLLEAFF.

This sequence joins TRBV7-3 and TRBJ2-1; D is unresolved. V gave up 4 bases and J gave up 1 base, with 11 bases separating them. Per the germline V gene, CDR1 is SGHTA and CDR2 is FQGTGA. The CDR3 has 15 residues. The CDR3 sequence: CASSWGPSSYNEQFF. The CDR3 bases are TGTGCCAGCAGCTGGGGTCCATCGTCCTACAATGAGCAGTTCTTC. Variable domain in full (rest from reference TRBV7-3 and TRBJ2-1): GAGVSQTPSNKVTEKGKYVELRCDPISGHTALYWYRQSLGQGPEFLIYFQGTGAADDSGLPNDRFFAVRPEGSVSTLKIQRTERGDSAVYLCASSWGPSSYNEQFFGPGTRLTVL.

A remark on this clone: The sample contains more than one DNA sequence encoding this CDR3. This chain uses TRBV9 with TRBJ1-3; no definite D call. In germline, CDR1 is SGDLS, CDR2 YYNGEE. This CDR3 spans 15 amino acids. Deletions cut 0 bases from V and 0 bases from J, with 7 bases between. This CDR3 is CASSVAAGSGNTIYF. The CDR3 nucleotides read TGTGCCAGCAGCGTAGCGGCGGGCTCTGGAAACACCATATATTTT.

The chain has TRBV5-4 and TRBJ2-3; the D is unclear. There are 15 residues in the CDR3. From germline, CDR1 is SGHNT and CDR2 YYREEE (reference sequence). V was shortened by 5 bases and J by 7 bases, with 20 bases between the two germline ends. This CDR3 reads CASREVPSVPNTQYF. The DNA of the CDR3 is TGTGCCAGCAGGGAAGTCCCGAGCGTGCCGAATACGCAGTATTTT.

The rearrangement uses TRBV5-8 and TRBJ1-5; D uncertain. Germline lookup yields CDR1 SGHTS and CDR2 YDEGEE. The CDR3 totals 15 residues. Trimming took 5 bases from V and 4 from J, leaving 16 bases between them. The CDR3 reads CASSSSVRANQPQHF. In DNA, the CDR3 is TGTGCCAGCAGTTCAAGCGTCCGGGCAAATCAGCCCCAGCATTTT.

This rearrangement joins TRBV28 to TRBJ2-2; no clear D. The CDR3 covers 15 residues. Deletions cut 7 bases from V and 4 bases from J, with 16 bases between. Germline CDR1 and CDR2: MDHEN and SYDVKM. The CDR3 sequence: CASKRVQGFTGELFF. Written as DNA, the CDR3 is TGTGCCAGCAAGCGAGTCCAAGGTTTCACCGGGGAGCTGTTTTTT.

CDR3 nucleotide sequence: TGTGCCAGCTCCCGAGGACTAGCGGGAGGATTCTACGAGCAGTACTTC. It encodes CASSRGLAGGFYEQYF. The chain employs TRBV18 and TRBJ2-7; 14 bases map to TRBD2. The CDR3 is 16 amino acids. V dropped 6 bases and J dropped 3; count of bases not matched to a gene: 7. Germline V gene data show CDR1 as KGHSH and CDR2 as LQKENI.